The clone carrying this T cell receptor (beta chain) was detected only a few times. The sample comes from a study of blood T cell repertoires in COVID-19. Looking at the study overall: Specimens from acute and convalescent COVID-19 originated in the United States, Italy and Spain.

Per the original methods: From reference gene primer amplification, estimates of nucleated cell counts were derived. TCRdb keeps only in-frame clones here, not all; method: immunoSEQ multiplex PCR. The D gene and trimming were derived from the DNA, and the V and J assignments and clone size from that table. The sample yields about 58,000 clones, roughly nine tenths seen once. V lost 0 bases and J lost 10; bases outside the gene matches: 8. This CDR3 spans 17 amino acids. The V gene's germline CDR1 is SGDLS and CDR2 YYNGEE. This TCR came from a woman between 70 and 85 years old with active COVID-19. The sequenced sample consisted of peripheral blood. The rearrangement links TRBV9 to TRBJ2-1, with TRBD2 identical over 15 bases. The CDR3 loop reads CASSVGTSGRGRKEQFF. DNA for the CDR3: TGTGCCAGCAGCGTAGGGACTAGCGGGAGGGGTAGGAAAGAGCAGTTCTTC.